One sample yielded the 5 T cell receptor beta chains listed below, sequenced in a study of vaccination and CD4 T cells after COVID-19. The antigens for these receptors are not known. The study sequenced cultured CD4+ T cell DNA using the Oncomine TCR Beta short-read assay. TCRdb recomputed calls from the PCR reads with MiXCR, one row per CDR3 protein. The top ten hold 17% of the sample, which has 16,000 or so distinct CDR3 sequences, around 40% seen once. Time point reported: late sampling 161 to 241 days after vaccination in a few convalescent patients. Described treatment: roughly 10-day PBMC culture with coronavirus spike peptide pools or control peptides (ViraFEST assay). Specimen: CD4+ T cells from blood, cultured in vitro, collected about 7 months after SARS-CoV-2 vaccination. These receptors originate from a human donor who had recovered from COVID-19.

The chain uses TRBV7-8 and TRBJ1-5; the D is unclear. The CDR3 runs 15 residues. Germline loops: CDR1 SGHVS, CDR2 FQNEAQ. Trimming stripped 1 base from V and 7 bases from J, with 14 bases between. The chain's CDR3 is CASSLGGLMDQPQHF. The CDR3 coding sequence is TGTGCCAGCAGCTTAGGAGGGTTGATGGACCAGCCCCAGCATTTT.

The chain combines TRBV7-9 with TRBJ2-6; no reliable D call. The CDR3 totals 14 residues. Germline CDR1 is SEHNR and CDR2 is FQNEAQ (reference sequence). V was trimmed by 0 bases and J by 2 bases, leaving 2 bases between them. The CDR3 loop reads CASSLATGANVLTF. The DNA of the CDR3 is TGTGCCAGCAGCTTAGCCACTGGGGCCAACGTCCTGACTTTC.

The chain has TRBV15 and TRBJ2-3; D gene unclear. The CDR3 is 15 amino acids. CDR1 is LNHNV and CDR2 is YYDKDF in the germline V gene (reference sequence). V lost 0 bases and J 2 bases, leaving 9 bases between the germline ends. CDR3: CATSRDPEFTDTQYF. The CDR3 bases are TGTGCCACCAGCAGAGATCCAGAGTTCACAGATACGCAGTATTTT.

The chain combines TRBV6-1 with TRBJ1-1; no firm D call. Trimming stripped 6 bases from V and 7 bases from J, with 18 bases between. CDR3 length: 14 amino acids. The germline CDR1 and CDR2 sequences are MNHNS and SASEGT. The DNA for the CDR3 is TGTGCCAGCAGCTTCAGGCAGGCCTACAGTGAAGCTTTCTTT. Its translation is CASSFRQAYSEAFF.

This sequence joins TRBV20-1 and TRBJ1-1, with 9 bases fitting TRBD1. The V segment lost 1 base and the J segment 0 bases; nucleotides outside the gene matches: 3. The CDR3 has 15 amino acids. Germline V lookup: CDR1 DFQATT, CDR2 SNEGSKA (reference sequence). As DNA, the CDR3 is TGCAGTGCTAGAGTTACAGGGGGCTTGAACACTGAAGCTTTCTTT. This sequence encodes CSARVTGGLNTEAFF.